One sample yielded the 30 T cell receptor beta chains listed below, sequenced in a study of T-cell reconstitution after alpha-beta-depleted transplantation in children. For TCRbeta, the library was prepared with unique molecular identifiers. TCRdb reprocessed the PCR reads via MiXCR and lists one record per CDR3 protein. The table lists roughly 100,000 distinct CDR3 sequences, roughly 7.1% of them singletons. The specimen was PBMCs, collected before TCRalphabeta/CD19-depleted stem cell transplant. These TCRs come from a boy younger than 10 with acute lymphoblastic leukemia, due to receive a stem cell transplant.

This clonotype was seen at least ten times. The chain is built from TRBV6-5 and TRBJ2-5, with D possibly being TRBD2 (5 bases). The V end was cut by 8 bases, the J end by 5 bases, with 12 bases between. This CDR3 is built from 12 residues. Germline V gene sequence: CDR1 MNHEY, CDR2 SVGAGI. CDR3 sequence reads: CASGGSEETQYF. The CDR3 region has the DNA TGTGCCAGCGGAGGCAGCGAGGAGACCCAGTACTTC.

There are many counts of this clonotype. The chain recombines TRBV7-8 with TRBJ2-2; the D call may be TRBD1 or TRBD2 (5 bases each). The germline gives CDR1 SGHVS, CDR2 FQNEAQ. Trimming stripped 3 bases from V and 3 bases from J, with 17 bases between. This CDR3 is built from 17 residues. This chain's CDR3 is CASSFRRIEGHTGELFF. DNA of the CDR3: TGTGCCAGCAGCTTCCGCAGAATAGAGGGGCACACCGGGGAGCTGTTTTTT.

This clonotype was recorded at least ten times. The rearrangement joins TRBV28 to TRBJ1-2; perhaps TRBD1 as D (5 bases). This CDR3 comprises 14 residues. The ends were cut back, 3 bases at V and 8 bases at J, with 16 bases in the middle. The V gene's germline CDR1 is MDHEN and CDR2 SYDVKM. CDR3 region: CASSFTYTGGGYTF. CDR3 nucleotide sequence: TGTGCCAGCAGTTTTACCTACACAGGAGGCGGCTACACCTTC.

This clonotype came up many times. This chain connects TRBV4-1 to TRBJ2-1; tentative D call: TRBD2 (6 bases). V lost 3 bases and J lost 3, with 12 bases in between. Per the germline V gene, CDR1 is MGHRA and CDR2 is YSYEKL. The CDR3 sequence is 15 residues long. The CDR3 sequence: CASSQRGGGYNEQFF. The CDR3 region has the DNA TGCGCCAGCAGCCAGCGTGGGGGAGGCTACAATGAGCAGTTCTTC.

In its sample, this clonotype was seen many times. V and J are TRBV20-1 and TRBJ2-1, with unresolved D. Trimming removed 1 base at V and 0 bases at J, with 7 bases between. Germline assignment: CDR1 DFQATT and CDR2 SNEGSKA (reference sequence). The CDR3 extends over 14 amino acids. CDR3 amino acids: CSARGRSSYNEQFF. In DNA, the CDR3 is TGCAGTGCTAGAGGGAGAAGCTCCTACAATGAGCAGTTCTTC.

There are a few counts of this clonotype. V is TRBV10-3 and J is TRBJ1-1; TRBD1 might be the D (6 bases). Germline V lookup: CDR1 ENHRY, CDR2 SYGVKD. V lost 3 bases and J lost 5, with 13 bases in between. CDR3 size: 14 residues. The CDR3 region has the DNA TGTGCCATCAGTGAAAGGGGGTCGGGTACTGAAGCTTTCTTT. Protein product: CAISERGSGTEAFF.

A few counts support this clonotype. The chain links TRBV20-1 to TRBJ1-2; D gene ambiguous. Germline V gene data show CDR1 as DFQATT and CDR2 as SNEGSKA (reference sequence). CDR3 length: 14 residues. V was trimmed by 2 bases and J by 2 bases, leaving 12 bases between them. DNA of the CDR3: TGCAGTGCTAGAAGCTTCCACGAGAACTATGGCTACACCTTC. Protein: CSARSFHENYGYTF.

The V and J genes are TRBV18 and TRBJ2-7, with 11 nucleotides matching TRBD2. CDR1 and CDR2 from the germline V gene are KGHSH and LQKENI. The CDR3 length is 15 residues. The junction had 5 bases not matched to a gene; V was cut back by 4 bases and J by 3 bases. CDR3 sequence (DNA): TGTGCCAGCTCACAGACTAGCGGGGCTCTCTACGAGCAGTACTTC. As protein: CASSQTSGALYEQYF.

This clonotype showed up just a few times. The V gene is TRBV19, the J gene TRBJ1-5, with TRBD1 matching 7 bases. The CDR3 has 16 residues. Looked up from germline, CDR1 is LNHDA and CDR2 is SQIVND (reference sequence). The V segment lost 4 bases and the J segment 0 bases; nucleotides outside the gene matches: 6. CDR3 region: CASSTPRGVSNQPQHF. In DNA form, the CDR3 reads TGTGCCAGTAGTACCCCCAGGGGGGTTAGCAATCAGCCCCAGCATTTT.

Concerning this clonotype: A much more abundant neighbour one base away suggests this may be a read error. DNA for the CDR3: TGCGCCAGCAGCCTGGGGGACAGGGAGTCCTGGGAGCTGTTTTTT. As protein: CASSLGDRESWELFF. The chain carries TRBV5-1 and TRBJ2-2, with 9 bases identical to TRBD1. CDR1 SGHRS and CDR2 YFSETQ come from the germline V gene. Trimming removed 4 bases from V and 9 bases from J; junction bases left unmatched: 10. The CDR3 length is 15 residues.

The chain has TRBV6-5 and TRBJ1-2; D is undetermined. Germline V lookup: CDR1 MNHEY, CDR2 SVGAGI. The length of the CDR3 is 12 residues. V was trimmed by 2 bases and J by 3 bases, leaving 4 bases between them. The CDR3 spells CASSYGYYGYTF. CDR3 bases: TGTGCCAGCAGTTACGGGTACTATGGCTACACCTTC.

This clonotype was detected ten times or more. The chain joins TRBV20-1 to TRBJ2-5, with a possible D match to TRBD2 (6 bases). The CDR3 length is 11 residues. Germline V gene lookup returns CDR1 DFQATT and CDR2 SNEGSKA (reference sequence). V was pared by 3 bases and J by 5 bases, with 7 bases between. CDR3 sequence reads: CSAREGETQYF. The CDR3 DNA reads TGCAGTGCTAGGGAGGGGGAGACCCAGTACTTC.

This clonotype was seen ten or more times. The chain links TRBV5-6 to TRBJ1-2; 8 nucleotides align to TRBD1. Germline CDR1 and CDR2: SGHDT and YYEEEE. With 0 bases clipped from V and 5 bases from J, the junction kept 9 bases outside the gene matches. The CDR3 has 16 residues. The CDR3 spells CASSLGRDRTQYGYTF. The CDR3 DNA reads as TGTGCCAGCAGCTTGGGTCGGGACAGGACCCAATATGGCTACACCTTC.

The V call is TRBV6-1, the J call TRBJ1-1; D is unclear. The germline gives CDR1 MNHNS, CDR2 SASEGT. The CDR3 is made up of 15 amino acids. Trimming pared 3 bases from V and 1 base from J, leaving 12 bases between. The DNA for the CDR3 is TGTGCCAGCAGTGACCCCTACAAGGCGAACACTGAAGCTTTCTTT. Residues: CASSDPYKANTEAFF.

With regard to this clonotype: One base away lies a much larger clone, so this may be a sequencing read error. The chain is built from TRBV7-9 and TRBJ2-1; a weak D match, TRBD2 (6 bases). Germline values: CDR1 SEHNR, CDR2 FQNEAQ (reference sequence). The CDR3 sequence is 14 residues long. The CDR3 nucleotides read TGTGCCAGCAGCTTAGGGACTAACTACAGTGAGCAGTTCTTC. The encoded protein is CASSLGTNYSEQFF.

The rearrangement uses TRBV4-3 and TRBJ2-3; D may be TRBD1 (6 bases). The CDR3 totals 17 residues. V shed 0 bases and J shed 4 bases, with 17 bases lying between them. The germline V gene encodes CDR1 LGHNA and CDR2 YSLEER. Written as DNA, the CDR3 is TGCGCCAGCAGCCAAGAGGGGGACACCAGCGGCGCAGATACGCAGTATTTT. This codes for CASSQEGDTSGADTQYF.

This clonotype was detected ten times or more. The V gene is TRBV27, the J gene TRBJ1-4; TRBD1 is a possible D gene (6 bases). Per the germline V gene, CDR1 is MNHEY and CDR2 is SMNVEV (reference sequence). This CDR3 spans 13 amino acids. Trimming removed 4 bases from V and 6 bases from J, with 9 bases in between. This chain's CDR3 is CASSSGGHEKLFF. The CDR3 DNA is TGTGCCAGCAGTTCCGGGGGCCATGAAAAACTGTTTTTT. Full variable domain (missing parts from reference TRBV27 and TRBJ1-4): EAQVTQNPRYLITVTGKKLTVTCSQNMNHEYMSWYRQDPGLGLRQIYYSMNVEVTDKGDVPEGYKVSRKEKRNFPLILESPSPNQTSLYFCASSSGGHEKLFFGSGTQLSVL.

This clonotype came up many times. V is TRBV5-6 and J is TRBJ2-7, with 7 bases matching TRBD2. The CDR3 spans 16 residues. Germline CDR1 SGHDT, CDR2 YYEEEE. V gave up 5 bases and J gave up 4 bases; unmatched junction bases: 15. CDR3 sequence reads: CASSSPFGLAEYEQYF. The CDR3 region has the DNA TGTGCCAGCAGTTCCCCATTCGGGCTAGCGGAATACGAGCAGTACTTC.

The genes are TRBV28 and TRBJ2-1, with TRBD2 identical over 14 bases. From germline, CDR1 is MDHEN and CDR2 SYDVKM. The CDR3 runs 16 residues. Germline trimming cut 4 bases from V and 9 bases from J; bases unmatched to any gene: 8. CDR3 DNA sequence: TGTGCCAGCAGTTATAGTGTGACTAGCGGGGGGGTTGAGCAGTTCTTC. As protein: CASSYSVTSGGVEQFF. Full variable domain (rest looked up from reference TRBV28 and TRBJ2-1): DVKVTQSSRYLVKRTGEKVFLECVQDMDHENMFWYRQDPGLGLRLIYFSYDVKMKEKGDIPEGYSVSREKKERFSLILESASTNQTSMYLCASSYSVTSGGVEQFFGPGTRLTVL.

This clonotype was seen at least ten times. The V and J genes are TRBV6-5 and TRBJ2-1; weak D call: TRBD2 (7 bases). Trimming left V 0 bases short and J 9 bases short, with 9 bases between. The CDR3 spans 13 residues. Germline V gene sequence: CDR1 MNHEY, CDR2 SVGAGI. The CDR3 reads CASSYSGGGEQFF. CDR3 DNA: TGTGCCAGCAGTTACTCGGGAGGGGGTGAGCAGTTCTTC.

This clonotype was counted at least ten times. This sequence joins TRBV5-1 and TRBJ2-5; D is unclear. This CDR3 is 13 amino acids long. V lost 0 bases and J lost 4, with 7 bases in between. The V gene's germline CDR1 is SGHRS and CDR2 YFSETQ. This CDR3 is CASSLGGTETQYF. The CDR3 region has the DNA TGCGCCAGCAGCTTGGGGGGTACAGAGACCCAGTACTTC.

This clonotype was observed many times. The V gene is TRBV29-1, the J gene TRBJ2-3; 8 bases fit TRBD2. The CDR3 consists of 17 residues. Trimming at V came to 3 bases and at J to 3 bases, leaving 14 bases not matched to a gene. Per the germline V gene, CDR1 is SQVTM and CDR2 is ANQGSEA. The CDR3 bases are TGCAGCGTTGAGCCTCTTCGACTAGCGAAGTTTACAGATACGCAGTATTTT. Encoded protein: CSVEPLRLAKFTDTQYF.

This clonotype was seen only a few times. The chain has TRBV9 and TRBJ2-3; 7 positions agree with TRBD1. Germline CDR1 and CDR2: SGDLS and YYNGEE. The V and J ends lost 3 bases and 0 bases, in that order; junction bases with no gene match: 7. CDR3 length equals 16 residues. The CDR3 coding sequence is TGTGCCAGCAGCGCCGAGACAGGGCTTAGCACAGATACGCAGTATTTT. Protein product: CASSAETGLSTDTQYF.

The genes are TRBV28 and TRBJ1-3; D gene uncertain. CDR3 length: 16 amino acids. Trimming stripped 2 bases from V and 0 bases from J, with 11 bases between. The germline gives CDR1 MDHEN, CDR2 SYDVKM. The CDR3 nucleotides are TGTGCCAGCAGTTTACCAGGAGCGAGCTCTGGAAACACCATATATTTT. This codes for CASSLPGASSGNTIYF.

The chain has TRBV14 and TRBJ2-7, with D uncertain. The CDR3 has 13 residues. CDR1 is SGHDN and CDR2 is FVKESK in the germline V gene. The V end lost 4 bases, the J end lost 2 bases, and 9 bases lay between the germline ends. The CDR3 nucleotides read TGTGCCAGCAGCCTCTCTAGAGCCTACGAGCAGTACTTC. This gives the protein CASSLSRAYEQYF.

This clonotype appeared many times. This chain uses TRBV12-3 or TRBV12-4 with TRBJ2-3, with 7 bases fitting TRBD2. The CDR3 covers 13 residues. V dropped 4 bases and J dropped 4; count of bases not matched to a gene: 2. Here the CDR3 reads CASSSRGADTQYF. CDR3 DNA sequence: TGTGCCAGCAGTTCCCGGGGGGCAGATACGCAGTATTTT.

This clonotype was seen many times. The chain has TRBV5-1 and TRBJ2-7, with D perhaps TRBD1 or TRBD2 (5 bases each). Trimming took off 7 bases at V and 6 bases at J, with 20 bases between the two ends. This CDR3 is 14 amino acids long. CDR1 is SGHRS, CDR2 YFSETQ, per germline. The CDR3 protein is CASQMAVGVSEQYF. CDR3 DNA sequence: TGCGCCAGCCAGATGGCGGTGGGGGTCAGCGAGCAGTACTTC.

This clonotype was detected ten times or more. V is TRBV20-1 and J is TRBJ2-7; possible D gene TRBD1, 6 bases. The V gene lost 6 bases and the J gene lost 3 bases, with 15 bases spanning the gap. From germline, CDR1 is DFQATT and CDR2 SNEGSKA (reference sequence). The CDR3 is made up of 13 amino acids. The CDR3 nucleotides are TGCAGTGCCACTCCCAGGGGAGTCTACGAGCAGTACTTC. It translates to CSATPRGVYEQYF.

Ten or more counts support this clonotype. The DNA of the CDR3 is TGTGCCAGCAGTGAAGCGGGAGTAGGAGGCGAAAAACTGTTTTTT. It yields the protein CASSEAGVGGEKLFF. The chain combines TRBV6-1 with TRBJ1-4; D call uncertain. Germline-derived CDR1 and CDR2 are MNHNS and SASEGT. Trimming left V 0 bases short and J 8 bases short, with 13 bases between. The CDR3 runs 15 residues.

The table lists this clonotype with a few counts. The chain recombines TRBV29-1 with TRBJ2-5; 9 bases line up with TRBD2. The CDR3 consists of 13 residues. The germline V gene has CDR1 SQVTM and CDR2 ANQGSEA. V shed 7 bases and J 4 bases; nucleotides not matched to a gene: 7. The CDR3 region is CSGGRGGGETQYF. Here the CDR3 DNA reads TGCAGCGGGGGGCGGGGGGGAGGAGAGACCCAGTACTTC. The full variable domain, rest sourced from reference TRBV29-1 and TRBJ2-5, is SAVISQKPSRDICQRGTSLTIQCQVDSQVTMMFWYRQQPGQSLTLIATANQGSEATYESGFVIDKFPISRPNLTFSTLTVSNMSPEDSSIYLCSGGRGGGETQYFGPGTRLLVL.